Listed below are T cell receptor beta chains from one sample, sequenced in a study of T cells in Graves' hyperthyroidism and ophthalmopathy. MiXCR, applied by TCRdb to the multiplex PCR reads, yields one record per CDR3 protein. This table has about 550,000 distinct CDR3 sequences, roughly 20% appearing once. Sequenced: blood. These receptors came from a man aged 18 to 29 with Graves' hyperthyroidism. Each CDR3 is given with its conserved first and last residue. D genes are given only for firm matches. Where a row states a size, it is once, few, many or the class of an expanded clone; other rows omit it.

V gene: TRBV6-5
CDR3 length: 17
clone size: many
D gene: TRBD2
J gene: TRBJ2-4
CDR3 protein: CASSYSRAGGGKNIQYF
CDR3 DNA: TGTGCCAGCAGTTACTCGAGAGCGGGGGGCGGCAAAAACATTCAGTACTTC

V gene: TRBV6-5
CDR3 length: 15
clone size: many
D gene: .
J gene: TRBJ1-1
CDR3 protein: CASSYDPRKNTEAFF
CDR3 DNA: TGTGCCAGCAGTTACGACCCGCGGAAAAACACTGAAGCTTTCTTT

V gene: TRBV4-1
CDR3 length: 15
clone size: few
D gene: .
J gene: TRBJ2-5
CDR3 protein: CASSQDGHPLETQYF
CDR3 DNA: TGCGCCAGCAGCCAAGACGGACATCCCTTAGAGACCCAGTACTTC

V gene: TRBV29-1
CDR3 length: 14
clone size: .
D gene: .
J gene: TRBJ1-5
CDR3 protein: CSVEFGDSNQPQHF
CDR3 DNA: TGCAGCGTTGAGTTTGGCGATAGCAATCAGCCCCAGCATTTT

V gene: TRBV28
CDR3 length: 17
clone size: many
D gene: TRBD2
J gene: TRBJ2-1
CDR3 protein: CASSLGLAGELGGEQFF
CDR3 DNA: TGTGCCAGCAGTCTTGGACTAGCGGGGGAATTGGGGGGTGAGCAGTTCTTC

V gene: TRBV12-3/TRBV12-4
CDR3 length: 16
clone size: many
D gene: .
J gene: TRBJ2-5
CDR3 protein: CASSLFAGAVQETQYF
CDR3 DNA: TGTGCCAGCAGTTTATTCGCGGGGGCTGTCCAAGAGACCCAGTACTTC

V gene: TRBV19
CDR3 length: 16
clone size: many
D gene: .
J gene: TRBJ2-2
CDR3 protein: CAGSIRDGANTGELFF
CDR3 DNA: TGTGCCGGTAGTATCCGGGACGGTGCGAACACCGGGGAGCTGTTTTTT

V gene: TRBV20-1
CDR3 length: 12
clone size: many
D gene: .
J gene: TRBJ1-1
CDR3 protein: CSAIYRAGEAFF
CDR3 DNA: TGCAGTGCTATTTACAGGGCGGGGGAAGCTTTCTTT

V gene: TRBV28
CDR3 length: 14
clone size: many
D gene: TRBD1
J gene: TRBJ2-7
CDR3 protein: CASRDRGTTVEQYF
CDR3 DNA: TGTGCCAGCCGGGACAGGGGGACAACGGTCGAGCAGTACTTC

V gene: TRBV30
CDR3 length: 12
clone size: .
D gene: .
J gene: TRBJ2-7
CDR3 protein: CAWTGGSYEQYF
CDR3 DNA: TGTGCCTGGACCGGGGGATCCTACGAGCAGTACTTC

V gene: TRBV24-1
CDR3 length: 20
clone size: few
D gene: TRBD2
J gene: TRBJ2-5
CDR3 protein: CATSPGLAGFLTGYQETQYF
CDR3 DNA: TGTGCCACCAGCCCGGGACTAGCGGGCTTTCTTACCGGCTACCAAGAGACCCAGTACTTC

V gene: TRBV7-2
CDR3 length: 12
clone size: many
D gene: TRBD1
J gene: TRBJ2-7
CDR3 protein: CASSVRGHEQYF
CDR3 DNA: TGTGCCAGCAGCGTCAGGGGGCACGAGCAGTACTTC

V gene: TRBV11-2
CDR3 length: 14
clone size: few
D gene: .
J gene: TRBJ2-7
CDR3 protein: CASSLRTGKDEQYF
CDR3 DNA: TGTGCCAGCAGCTTGCGCACAGGAAAGGACGAGCAGTACTTC

V gene: TRBV7-9
CDR3 length: 14
clone size: many
D gene: .
J gene: TRBJ2-7
CDR3 protein: CASSFGGPSNEQYF
CDR3 DNA: TGTGCCAGCAGCTTCGGGGGGCCTTCCAACGAGCAGTACTTC

V gene: TRBV7-3
CDR3 length: 13
clone size: .
D gene: .
J gene: TRBJ2-7
CDR3 protein: CASSLGQPLEQYF
CDR3 DNA: TGTGCCAGCAGCCTTGGACAGCCTTTGGAGCAGTACTTC

V gene: TRBV24-1
CDR3 length: 14
clone size: .
D gene: TRBD1
J gene: TRBJ2-7
CDR3 protein: CANPGQGPPYEQYF
CDR3 DNA: TGTGCCAACCCTGGACAGGGCCCTCCCTACGAGCAGTACTTC